Below, one T cell receptor (beta chain) is given with its context. Its antigen specificity is not known. Base qualities were left out, and no much larger clone turns up one base away. Library method: the immunoSEQ multiplex PCR assay. For most patients, genomic DNA was isolated with the Qiagen DNeasy Blood and Tissue Kit and sent frozen to Adaptive Biotechnologies for TCR sequencing. Adaptive Biotechnologies carried out high-throughput TCR-beta CDR3 sequencing of genomic DNA for most patients. Turning to the authors' computational methods: TCR sequencing data for roughly 17 patients were retrieved from Adaptive's ImmunoSEQ software; a few other patients were processed with MiXCR and VDJtools. CD4 versus CD8 sorting errors were corrected by removing sequences found in both subsets at a frequency ratio below 5:1. Because the origin of CDR3 nucleotide sequences shared between donor and recipient could not be assigned, those sequences were removed. To be classed as alloreactive, a clone needed at least 2-fold expansion over unstimulated cells and a minimum CFSE-low frequency of 0.002% (template counts) or 0.001% (read counts). A clone was considered mappable if detected in the sequenced pre-transplant spleen, lymph node, or MLR CFSE-low populations of the donor or recipient. Cumulative frequency of alloreactive clones was calculated as a percentage of all sequences weighted by copy number. The source is immuneACCESS, and TCRdb retained only in-frame sequences with V and J called. Part of the clones is not carried over; for the studies checked, unresolved V genes explain less than half of this, and the remainder is unexplained. That table is the source of V, J and clone size, and D and trimming were worked out from the DNA. In this sample the table shows just over 40,000 clones, approximately 96% of which occur a single time. Around 0.53% of the sample is held by the ten biggest clonotypes.

Taken with the paper, the label for time point translates to: cells obtained before transplantation from donor or recipient. CD3+CD4+ and CD3+CD8+ populations were FACS-sorted from unstimulated pre-transplant donor and recipient cells taken from spleen or lymph nodes. This specimen belongs to a study of graft-versus-host responses after intestinal transplantation (dated by TCRdb to about 2021). Looking at the study overall: Recipients received multivisceral, liver-intestinal, or isolated intestinal transplants. Anti-thymocyte globulin induction was given to all recipients, followed by maintenance tacrolimus and steroids for 3 to 4 years. After intestinal transplantation, graft-versus-host and host-versus-graft alloreactive T cell clones in the graft, circulation and bone marrow were tracked using bulk TCR-beta CDR3 sequencing. Alloreactive clones were identified by sequencing pre-transplant mixed lymphocyte reaction products and comparing them with unstimulated pre-transplant donor and recipient T cells. The cohort enrolled 24 intestinal transplant recipients including one retransplant, and 3 patients lacking pretransplant specimens were excluded. A peak of at least 4% donor T cells among recipient peripheral blood mononuclear cells was the definition used for donor T cell macrochimerism. Instead of going to the commercial service, samples from a few later patients were sequenced in-house on an Illumina MiSeq and processed with MiXCR. Overall study outcomes, separate from this receptor: In patients with donor T cell macrochimerism, the allografts had high GvH to HvG T cell clonal ratios. GvH clones were detected in recipient bone marrow, and some appeared earlier in ileal mucosa or blood, consistent with an intestinal mucosal origin. Early after transplant, peak levels of circulating GvH clones were found to be associated with declines in HvG clones. The relatively low number and heterogeneity of intestinal transplant patients limited the conclusions.

The germline V gene encodes CDR1 LGHNA and CDR2 YSLEER. CDR3 length: 15 amino acids, cysteine to phenylalanine. Only the CDR3 DNA stays, 45 bases, in frame from base 1. V and J lose 4 bases and 0 bases, and a span of 10 bases separates them. The source of this sequence is a human donor who was the organ donor for an intestinal transplant. The sample in question was unstimulated CD8+ T cells sorted from spleen or lymph node cells, obtained before transplant. The rearranged chain carries TRBV4-3 and TRBJ1-3, with the identity of the D gene unclear. The base sequence is TGCGCCAGCAGCCTCTTCGACGTCTCTGGAAACACCATATATTTT. Translated, it gives CASSLFDVSGNTIYF.